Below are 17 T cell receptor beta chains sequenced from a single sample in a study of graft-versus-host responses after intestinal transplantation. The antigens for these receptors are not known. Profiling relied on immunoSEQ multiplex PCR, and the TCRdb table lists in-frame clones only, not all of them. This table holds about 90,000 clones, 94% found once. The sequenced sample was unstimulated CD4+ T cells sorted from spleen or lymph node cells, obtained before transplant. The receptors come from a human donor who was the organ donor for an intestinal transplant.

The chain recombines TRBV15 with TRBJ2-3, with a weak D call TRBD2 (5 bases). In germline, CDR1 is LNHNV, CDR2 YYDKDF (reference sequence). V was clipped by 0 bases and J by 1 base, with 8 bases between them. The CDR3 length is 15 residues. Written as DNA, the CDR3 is TGTGCCACCAGCAGAGACGCCGGGGGCACAGATACGCAGTATTTT. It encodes CATSRDAGGTDTQYF.

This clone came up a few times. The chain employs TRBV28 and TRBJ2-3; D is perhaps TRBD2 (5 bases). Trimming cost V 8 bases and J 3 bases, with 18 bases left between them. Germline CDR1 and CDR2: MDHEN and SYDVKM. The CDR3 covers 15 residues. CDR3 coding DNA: TGTGCCAGCCGCAGAAGGACTCAGGCTACAGATACGCAGTATTTT. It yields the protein CASRRRTQATDTQYF.

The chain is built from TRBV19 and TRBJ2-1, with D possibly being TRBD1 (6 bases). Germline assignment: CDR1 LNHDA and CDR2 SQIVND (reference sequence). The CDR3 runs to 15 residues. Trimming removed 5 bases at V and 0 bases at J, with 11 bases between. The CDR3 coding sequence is TGTGCCAGTAGTCAGGGGACGAGCTCCTACAATGAGCAGTTCTTC. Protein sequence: CASSQGTSSYNEQFF.

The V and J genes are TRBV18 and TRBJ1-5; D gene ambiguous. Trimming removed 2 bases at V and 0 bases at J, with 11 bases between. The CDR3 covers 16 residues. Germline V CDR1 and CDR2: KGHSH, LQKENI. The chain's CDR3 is CASSPRADLSNQPQHF. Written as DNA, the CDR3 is TGTGCCAGCTCACCAAGGGCGGACCTTAGCAATCAGCCCCAGCATTTT.

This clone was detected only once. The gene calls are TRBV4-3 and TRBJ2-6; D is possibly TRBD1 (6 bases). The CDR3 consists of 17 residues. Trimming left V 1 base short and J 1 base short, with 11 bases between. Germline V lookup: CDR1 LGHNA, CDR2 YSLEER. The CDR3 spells CASSQVSRGSGANVLTF. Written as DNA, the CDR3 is TGCGCCAGCAGCCAAGTCTCGAGGGGGTCTGGGGCCAACGTCCTGACTTTC.

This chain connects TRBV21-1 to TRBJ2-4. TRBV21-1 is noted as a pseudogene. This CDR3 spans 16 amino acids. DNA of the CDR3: TGTGCCAGCAGCAAAAGGGCATTACTAGCCAAAAACATTCAGTACTTC. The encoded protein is CASSKRALLAKNIQYF.

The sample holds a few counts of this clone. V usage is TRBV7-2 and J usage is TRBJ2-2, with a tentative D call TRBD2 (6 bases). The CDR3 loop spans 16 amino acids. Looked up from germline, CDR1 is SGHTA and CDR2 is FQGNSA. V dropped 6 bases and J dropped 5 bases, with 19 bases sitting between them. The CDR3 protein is CASRSGRFGGTGELFF. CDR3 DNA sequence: TGTGCCAGCAGATCAGGGCGCTTTGGGGGGACCGGGGAGCTGTTTTTT.

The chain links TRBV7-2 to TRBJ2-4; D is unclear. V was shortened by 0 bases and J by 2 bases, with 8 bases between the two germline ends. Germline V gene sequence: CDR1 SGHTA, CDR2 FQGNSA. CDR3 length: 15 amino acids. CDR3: CASSLAVVPKNIQYF. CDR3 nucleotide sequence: TGTGCCAGCAGCTTAGCGGTGGTCCCCAAAAACATTCAGTACTTC.

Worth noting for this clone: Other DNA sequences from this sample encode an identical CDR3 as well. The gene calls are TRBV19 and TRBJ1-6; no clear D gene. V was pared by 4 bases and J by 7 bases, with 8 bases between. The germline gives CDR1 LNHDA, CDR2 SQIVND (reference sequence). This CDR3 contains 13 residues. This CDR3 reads CASSRLSNSPLHF. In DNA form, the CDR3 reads TGTGCCAGTAGTAGACTCTCCAATTCACCCCTCCACTTT.

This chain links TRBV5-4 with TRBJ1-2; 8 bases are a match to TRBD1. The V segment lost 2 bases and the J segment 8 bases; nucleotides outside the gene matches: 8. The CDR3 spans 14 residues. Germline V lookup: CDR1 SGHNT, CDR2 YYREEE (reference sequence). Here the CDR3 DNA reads TGTGCCAGCAGCTTTGACAGGGGCAAAAGGGGCTACACCTTC. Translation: CASSFDRGKRGYTF.

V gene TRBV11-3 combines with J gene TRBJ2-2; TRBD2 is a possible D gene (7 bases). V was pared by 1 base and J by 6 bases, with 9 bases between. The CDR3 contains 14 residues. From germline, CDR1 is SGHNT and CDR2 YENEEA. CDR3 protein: CASSLAGGAGELFF. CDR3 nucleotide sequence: TGTGCCAGCAGCTTAGCGGGGGGCGCCGGGGAGCTGTTTTTT.

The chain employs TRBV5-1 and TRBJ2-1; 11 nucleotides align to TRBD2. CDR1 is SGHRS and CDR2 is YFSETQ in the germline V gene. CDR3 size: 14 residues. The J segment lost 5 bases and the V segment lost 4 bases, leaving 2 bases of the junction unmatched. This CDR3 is CASSGTSGHNEQFF. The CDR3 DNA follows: TGCGCCAGCAGCGGGACTAGCGGCCACAATGAGCAGTTCTTC.

The CDR3: CASSIVGSLTYEQYF. Here the CDR3 DNA reads TGTGCCAGTAGTATCGTAGGCTCTTTGACCTACGAGCAGTACTTC. The chain is built from TRBV19 and TRBJ2-7; D gene unclear. Germline assignment: CDR1 LNHDA and CDR2 SQIVND (reference sequence). V was cut by 3 bases and J by 2 bases, with 14 bases left in between. The CDR3 runs 15 residues.

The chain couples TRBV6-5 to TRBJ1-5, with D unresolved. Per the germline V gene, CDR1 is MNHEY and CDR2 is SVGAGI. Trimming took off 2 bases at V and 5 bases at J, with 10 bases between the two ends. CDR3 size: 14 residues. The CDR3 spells CASSYREHHQPQHF. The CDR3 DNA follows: TGTGCCAGCAGTTACAGGGAGCATCATCAGCCCCAGCATTTT.

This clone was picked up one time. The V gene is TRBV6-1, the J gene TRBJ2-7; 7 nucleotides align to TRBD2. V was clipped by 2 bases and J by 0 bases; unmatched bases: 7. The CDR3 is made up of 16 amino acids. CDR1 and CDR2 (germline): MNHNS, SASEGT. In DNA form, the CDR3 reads TGTGCCAGCAGTGAAAAAGCGGGGAGGAGCTCCTACGAGCAGTACTTC. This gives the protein CASSEKAGRSSYEQYF.

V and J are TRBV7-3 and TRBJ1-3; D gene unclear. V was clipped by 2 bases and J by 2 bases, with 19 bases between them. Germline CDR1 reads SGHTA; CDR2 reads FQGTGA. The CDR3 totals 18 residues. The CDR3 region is CASSLYFSVGLTGNTIYF. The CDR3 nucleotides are TGTGCCAGCAGCTTATATTTTTCCGTGGGGTTGACTGGAAACACCATATATTTT.

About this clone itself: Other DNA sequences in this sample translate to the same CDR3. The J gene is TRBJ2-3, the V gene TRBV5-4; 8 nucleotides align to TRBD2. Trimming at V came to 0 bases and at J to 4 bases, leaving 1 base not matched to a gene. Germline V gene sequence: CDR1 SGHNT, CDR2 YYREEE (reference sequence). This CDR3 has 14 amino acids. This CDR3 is CASSLEAGADTQYF. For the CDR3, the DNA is TGTGCCAGCAGCTTGGAAGCGGGGGCAGATACGCAGTATTTT.